What follows are 4 T cell receptor beta chains derived from one specimen sequenced in a study of T cell responses to AZD1222 COVID-19 vaccine. The assay was immunoSEQ multiplex PCR, and TCRdb's table has in-frame clones only and misses some. This sample has 150,000 to 160,000 clones, with 85% to 95% found just once. The material was peripheral blood, obtained 28 days after the second AZD1222 dose. The receptor set was obtained from an adult who received the AZD1222 COVID-19 vaccine.

The chain joins TRBV19 to TRBJ1-1, with 7 nucleotides matching TRBD1. Germline V lookup: CDR1 LNHDA, CDR2 SQIVND (reference sequence). The trim removed 8 bases at V and 4 bases at J, leaving 13 bases unmatched. The CDR3 sequence is 15 residues long. Here the CDR3 DNA reads TGTGCCAGTCGCGGTGGGGGACAGTCTATCACTGAAGCTTTCTTT. This encodes CASRGGGQSITEAFF.

The chain combines TRBV24-1 with TRBJ2-5; D remains ambiguous. The length of the CDR3 is 15 residues. Germline CDR1 KGHDR, CDR2 SFDVKD. V was shortened by 3 bases and J by 5 bases, with 15 bases between the two germline ends. CDR3 in amino acids: CATSDRTRPGETQYF. Here the CDR3 DNA reads TGTGCCACCAGTGATCGTACGAGGCCTGGGGAGACCCAGTACTTC.

V usage is TRBV18 and J usage is TRBJ1-2; 8 bases are shared with TRBD1. V gave up 6 bases and J gave up 4 bases; unmatched junction bases: 7. This CDR3 is built from 14 residues. CDR1 and CDR2 (germline): KGHSH, LQKENI. CDR3 nucleotide sequence: TGTGCCAGCTCGCGACAGGGGACCAGCTATGGCTACACCTTC. Protein sequence: CASSRQGTSYGYTF.

This sequence joins TRBV19 and TRBJ2-3; D ambiguous. The CDR3 is 12 amino acids. V shed 2 bases and J shed 1 base, with 1 base lying between them. CDR1 and CDR2 (germline): LNHDA, SQIVND (reference sequence). In nucleotides, the CDR3 is TGTGCCAGTAGTATACGCACAGATACGCAGTATTTT. Residues: CASSIRTDTQYF.